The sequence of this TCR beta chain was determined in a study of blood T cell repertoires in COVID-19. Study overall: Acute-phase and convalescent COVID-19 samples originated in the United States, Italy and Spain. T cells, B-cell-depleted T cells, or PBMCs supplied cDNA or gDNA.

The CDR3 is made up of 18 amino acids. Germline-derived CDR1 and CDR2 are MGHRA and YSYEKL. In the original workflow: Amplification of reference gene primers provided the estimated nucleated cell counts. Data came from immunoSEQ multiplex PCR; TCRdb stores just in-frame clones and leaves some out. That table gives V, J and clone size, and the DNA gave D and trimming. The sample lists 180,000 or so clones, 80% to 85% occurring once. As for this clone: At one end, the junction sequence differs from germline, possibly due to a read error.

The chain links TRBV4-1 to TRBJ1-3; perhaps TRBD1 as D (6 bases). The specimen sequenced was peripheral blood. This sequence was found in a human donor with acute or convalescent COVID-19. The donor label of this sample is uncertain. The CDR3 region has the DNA TGCCCCAGCAGCCAAGGGGGGAGGGGGAGGGCAGATGGAAACACCATATATTTT. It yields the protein CPSSQGGRGRADGNTIYF.